The source of this T cell receptor (beta chain) is a study of T cells in Graves' hyperthyroidism and ophthalmopathy. Study-wide results and limits: Ophthalmopathy was distinguished from stable hyperthyroidism by 13 V-J signatures.

Germline CDR1 is MNHNS and CDR2 is SASEGT. This CDR3 is 16 amino acids long. Trimming removed 5 bases from V and 0 bases from J; junction bases left unmatched: 4. Amplification yielded TCR beta CDR3 regions, with RNA transcripts as the source. The TCR CDR3 first-round RT-PCR relied on the HTBI primer set. One entry per CDR3 protein, called by TCRdb with MiXCR from the multiplex PCR reads. The sample contains around 240,000 distinct CDR3 sequences, 14% to 15% of which appear only once. This clonotype was observed at least ten times. As yet, its antigen is unknown. In patients aged 18 to 65, hyperthyroidism was newly diagnosed, with duration under 2 months. Clinical symptoms, serum thyroxine and TRAb, thyroid ultrasound and orbital computed tomography together formed the diagnostic basis.

Material: blood. The source is a woman aged 40 to 49 with Graves' hyperthyroidism that later progressed to Graves' ophthalmopathy. This chain connects TRBV6-1 to TRBJ2-2; TRBD2 agrees at 9 bases. CDR3 in amino acids: CASSRGLAPNTGELFF. As DNA, the CDR3 is TGTGCCAGCAGTCGAGGACTAGCGCCGAACACCGGGGAGCTGTTTTTT.